This entry is about one TCR beta chain. Its antigen is undetermined. This entry belongs to a study of shared clonotypes between healthy human individuals. Looking at the study overall: Three plates were used per donor for CD4 naive, three for CD4 memory, two for CD8 naive and one for CD8 memory. General observations from the study: What naive subsets generally showed was a larger estimated richness than memory subsets showed. Shared across a few donors were 4% to 5% of the naive CD4 clonotypes.

TCRdb's copy holds only in-frame clones and misses some; the assay was immunoSEQ multiplex PCR. The table includes more than 2 million clones, under 97% detected once. The CDR3 spans 15 residues. CDR1 and CDR2 (germline): LNHNV, YYDKDF (reference sequence). V was pared by 0 bases and J by 4 bases, with 13 bases between. Sequencing used naive CD4+ T cells sorted from blood. Subset of the sample: CD45RA+ positively selected. This TCR was sampled from a man younger than 30 in good health. V is TRBV15 and J is TRBJ2-7; D might be TRBD2 (6 bases). The CDR3 region is CATSRDQAGRYEQYF. CDR3 DNA: TGTGCCACCAGCAGAGATCAGGCGGGGAGATACGAGCAGTACTTC.